The clone carrying this TCR beta chain was seen just once. The data belong to a study of cytotoxic CD8 clonotypes in ibrutinib-treated CLL. Data came from immunoSEQ multiplex PCR; TCRdb stores just in-frame clones and leaves some out. The data show 300,000 to 400,000 clones, 67% seen once. The sequence came from a human donor with chronic lymphocytic leukemia. The source was PBMCs, collected after 36 months of ibrutinib treatment.

The CDR3 region has the DNA TGTGCCAGCAGTAGACAGACTAGCACAGATACGCAGTATTTT. Translating it yields CASSRQTSTDTQYF. This chain joins TRBV6-5 and TRBJ2-3; maybe TRBD1 (5 bases). This CDR3 has 14 amino acids. Trimming took 5 bases from V and 0 from J, leaving 9 bases between them. The V gene's germline CDR1 is MNHEY and CDR2 SVGAGI.